The following is a T cell receptor (beta chain) sequence with its context. Its antigen is undetermined. Some clones are missing from TCRdb's copy, which holds only in-frame ones; the method was immunoSEQ multiplex PCR. The repertoire holds some 650,000 clones, with about 96% as singletons. Every donor was a Caucasian adult from Nashville, Tennessee. The record originates from a study of shared clonotypes between healthy human individuals. The CDR3 spans 13 residues. Germline loops: CDR1 GTSNPN, CDR2 SVGIG (reference sequence). Findings and caveats of the study: Larger estimated richness was generally seen in naive subsets than in memory subsets. The naive CD4 repertoires of a few donors were compared, and around 4.7% of clonotypes were shared.

This clonotype originated in a woman in her 30s in good health. This chain connects TRBV30 to TRBJ2-7; D might be TRBD2 (6 bases). Sequences were obtained from naive CD4+ T cells sorted from blood. The subset here: CD45RA+ positively selected. CDR3 nucleotide sequence: TGTGCGCGGGAAGGGACTCGCTCCTACGAGCAGTACTTC. It encodes CAREGTRSYEQYF.